This TCR beta chain was recorded in a study of T cell responses to AZD1222 COVID-19 vaccine. Overall study results and limits: Donors skewed white British and female; clonal diversity was possibly underestimated. A rise in Spike-specific TCR breadth and depth followed two AZD1222 doses. No day 14 peak samples; only post-peak repertoires were characterized.

Details on this clone: Its antigen is unknown.

TCRdb keeps only in-frame clones here, not all; method: immunoSEQ multiplex PCR. Of about 120,000 clones listed, less than 95% are singletons. Germline CDR1 SGDLS, CDR2 YYNGEE. J lost 0 bases, V lost 0 bases, and 4 bases had no gene match. The CDR3 is 16 amino acids. V usage is TRBV9 and J usage is TRBJ1-1, with 8 bases aligning to TRBD1. This receptor was obtained from an adult in good health. The source was peripheral blood, collected on day 0 of MenACWY control vaccination. The CDR3 sequence is CASSVAPGGLNTEAFF. DNA of the CDR3: TGTGCCAGCAGCGTAGCTCCAGGGGGCCTGAACACTGAAGCTTTCTTT.